The entry that follows covers one TCR beta chain sequence. Its antigen is unidentified. Full-length variable regions came from constant-region reverse primers plus semi-nested Nested Universal Primer A PCR. TCRdb passed the 5' RACE reads through MiXCR, listing each CDR3 protein once. Here the sample spans about 40,000 distinct CDR3 sequences, roughly 30% being singletons. This CDR3 comprises 14 residues. Germline lookup yields CDR1 MNHEY and CDR2 SMNVEV (reference sequence). Trimming removed 5 bases from V and 3 bases from J, with 13 bases in between. Findings and caveats of the study: The TCR gene usage of tumor memory CD4+ T cells clustered together with blood and lymph node memory CD4+ cells and with lymph node naive CD4+ cells. Tumor Treg TCRs overlapped most with tumor naive CD4+ cells.

The memory fraction was CD4+CD45RO+CD25- cells. The receptor was isolated from a female donor with breast cancer. V and J are TRBV27 and TRBJ2-5; D may correspond to TRBD1 or TRBD2 (5 bases each). The sequenced sample was tumor-infiltrating memory CD4+ T cells sorted from the breast tumor. Subset noted: memory CD4+ T cells, CD4+CD45RO+CD25-. The CDR3 sequence: CASSPPGRKETQYF. In DNA, the CDR3 is TGTGCCAGCAGTCCCCCGGGGCGGAAAGAGACCCAGTACTTC.